A single sample gave rise to the 14 T cell receptor beta chains below, sequenced in a study of T cell changes during pregnancy in multiple sclerosis. The data were produced by immunoSEQ multiplex PCR, yet TCRdb's version contains in-frame clones alone and is incomplete. The table has around 48,000 clones, 92% seen once. This specimen was CD4+ T cells from peripheral blood mononuclear cells, taken in the second trimester of pregnancy. All receptors derive from a female donor in good health, enrolled as a control in a pregnancy study.

This CDR3 reads CASSPQGLGNSPLHF. In DNA form, the CDR3 reads TGTGCCAGCAGCCCACAGGGTCTGGGGAATTCACCCCTCCACTTT. The rearrangement joins TRBV7-2 to TRBJ1-6, with D perhaps matching TRBD1 (6 bases). CDR1 and CDR2 (germline): SGHTA, FQGNSA. The CDR3 runs 15 residues. V shed 5 bases and J shed 7 bases, with 15 bases lying between them. Full variable domain (outside the CDR3, taken from reference TRBV7-2 and TRBJ1-6): GAGVSQSPSNKVTEKGKDVELRCDPISGHTALYWYRQSLGQGLEFLIYFQGNSAPDKSGLPSDRFSAERTGGSVSTLTIQRTQQEDSAVYLCASSPQGLGNSPLHFGNGTRLTVT.

The V and J genes are TRBV7-2 and TRBJ2-7; 7 positions agree with TRBD2. This CDR3 is 16 amino acids long. Germline values: CDR1 SGHTA, CDR2 FQGNSA. Trimming took 6 bases from V and 0 from J; bases not matched to a gene: 11. The CDR3 sequence: CASSPWGGPSSYEQYF. In DNA, the CDR3 is TGTGCCAGCAGTCCTTGGGGAGGGCCCAGCTCCTACGAGCAGTACTTC. Full variable domain (remainder filled in from reference TRBV7-2 and TRBJ2-7): GAGVSQSPSNKVTEKGKDVELRCDPISGHTALYWYRQSLGQGLEFLIYFQGNSAPDKSGLPSDRFSAERTGGSVSTLTIQRTQQEDSAVYLCASSPWGGPSSYEQYFGPGTRLTVT.

The genes are TRBV14 and TRBJ1-1; D uncertain. V was pared by 4 bases and J by 0 bases, with 12 bases between. Germline CDR1 and CDR2: SGHDN and FVKESK. This CDR3 region has 15 residues. The CDR3 coding sequence is TGTGCCAGCAGCCCACGCCGCGGTCTGAACACTGAAGCTTTCTTT. This sequence encodes CASSPRRGLNTEAFF.

This chain joins TRBV30 and TRBJ1-1; weak D call: TRBD1 (5 bases). The CDR3 spans 13 residues. Germline V CDR1 and CDR2: GTSNPN, SVGIG (reference sequence). V lost 4 bases and J 2 bases, leaving 11 bases between the germline ends. The CDR3 loop reads CAWTGWENTEAFF. The CDR3 DNA reads as TGTGCCTGGACAGGGTGGGAAAACACTGAAGCTTTCTTT.

The chain combines TRBV29-1 with TRBJ1-1; D unresolved. CDR1 is SQVTM, CDR2 ANQGSEA, per germline. Trimming left V 4 bases short and J 0 bases short, with 9 bases between. The CDR3 length is 13 residues. The DNA for the CDR3 is TGCAGCGTTGGCGGAACTTTGAACACTGAAGCTTTCTTT. Its translation: CSVGGTLNTEAFF.

In nucleotides, the CDR3 is TGTGCCAGCAGCCGAGAGGGCAGAGGGTATGGCTACACCTTC. Translation gives CASSREGRGYGYTF. V gene TRBV28 combines with J gene TRBJ1-2; D is unclear. The V end was cut by 6 bases, the J end by 5 bases, with 16 bases between. The CDR3 has 14 residues. Germline V gives CDR1 MDHEN, CDR2 SYDVKM.

A single count supports this clone. V is TRBV11-2 and J is TRBJ2-2; D might be TRBD2 (5 bases). V shed 7 bases and J shed 1 base, with 16 bases lying between them. Germline CDR1 SGHAT, CDR2 FQNNGV. The CDR3 length is 16 residues. The CDR3 region has the DNA TGTGCCAGCACCAGTTCGGACTTTCGGAACACCGGGGAGCTGTTTTTT. This gives the protein CASTSSDFRNTGELFF.

This rearrangement joins TRBV29-1 to TRBJ1-2, with a weak D call TRBD1 (5 bases). Trimming stripped 7 bases from V and 2 bases from J, with 11 bases between. This CDR3 contains 12 residues. The germline V gene encodes CDR1 SQVTM and CDR2 ANQGSEA. Here the CDR3 DNA reads TGCAGCGCCGGGGGAGCCAACTATGGCTACACCTTC. It encodes CSAGGANYGYTF.

This chain's CDR3 is CASSSQGATPMSSYNEQFF. CDR3 sequence (DNA): TGCGCCAGCAGCTCTCAGGGGGCAACTCCTATGAGCTCCTACAATGAGCAGTTCTTC. The V gene is TRBV5-1, the J gene TRBJ2-1, with 8 nucleotides matching TRBD1. CDR3 length: 19 amino acids. The germline CDR1 and CDR2 sequences are SGHRS and YFSETQ. V trimming: 3 bases; J trimming: 0 bases; junction bases outside the gene matches: 14.

This clone came up once. The chain has TRBV6-1 and TRBJ2-4; maybe TRBD2 (7 bases). Trimming shortened V by 7 bases and J by 11 bases, and 24 bases separated the two germline ends. The germline V gene has CDR1 MNHNS and CDR2 SASEGT. This CDR3 comprises 15 residues. The DNA for the CDR3 is TGTGCCAGCACCAAGACAAACGGGGGGCCTAGGGTTCAGTACTTC. It translates to CASTKTNGGPRVQYF.

There are a few counts of this clone. J is TRBJ1-6 and V is TRBV5-1, with D possibly being TRBD1 (6 bases). Germline lookup yields CDR1 SGHRS and CDR2 YFSETQ. Trimming shortened V by 0 bases and J by 11 bases, and 18 bases separated the two germline ends. This CDR3 region has 16 residues. DNA for the CDR3: TGCGCCAGCAGCTTGGTGGGGGGGCAACCCGATACACCCCTCCACTTT. Translation: CASSLVGGQPDTPLHF.

On this clone: Other DNA variants within this sample encode the same CDR3. The rearrangement joins TRBV5-1 to TRBJ2-1; TRBD2 matches at 9 bases. Germline V gene sequence: CDR1 SGHRS, CDR2 YFSETQ. The junction had 15 bases not matched to a gene; V was cut back by 5 bases and J by 9 bases. This CDR3 contains 16 residues. CDR3 coding DNA: TGCGCCAGCAGGGGGTCCGCGGGAGGGCCACAAGGTGAGCAGTTCTTC. Amino acids: CASRGSAGGPQGEQFF.

This chain joins TRBV19 and TRBJ2-3, with 10 bases matching TRBD2. The V segment lost 4 bases and the J segment 1 base; nucleotides outside the gene matches: 8. Germline CDR1 reads LNHDA; CDR2 reads SQIVND (reference sequence). CDR3 length equals 17 residues. This chain's CDR3 is CASSRGLAGAGTDTQYF. The CDR3 bases are TGTGCCAGTAGTAGGGGGCTAGCGGGAGCTGGCACAGATACGCAGTATTTT.

The chain is built from TRBV6-1 and TRBJ1-1; D remains ambiguous. The V end was cut by 7 bases, the J end by 0 bases, with 6 bases between. CDR1 MNHNS and CDR2 SASEGT come from the germline V gene. This CDR3 comprises 12 residues. The CDR3: CASNGMNTEAFF. Here the CDR3 DNA reads TGTGCCAGCAACGGTATGAACACTGAAGCTTTCTTT.